These 31 T cell receptor beta chains originate from one sample sequenced in a study of blood T cell repertoires in COVID-19. Data came from immunoSEQ multiplex PCR; TCRdb stores just in-frame clones and leaves some out. The sample records roughly 250,000 clones, approximately 85% being singletons. Sequencing was done on a sample of peripheral blood. The receptor source for this set is a woman aged 60 to 75 with active or convalescent COVID-19.

The chain is built from TRBV7-2 and TRBJ1-1; no clear D gene. This CDR3 has 14 residues. The V gene's germline CDR1 is SGHTA and CDR2 FQGNSA. V shed 5 bases and J shed 0 bases, with 10 bases lying between them. The CDR3 loop is CASSVVGVNTEAFF. CDR3 in DNA: TGTGCCAGCAGCGTGGTTGGAGTGAACACTGAAGCTTTCTTT.

With regard to this clone: With a much larger clone just one base away, this may be a read error. The V gene is TRBV5-1, the J gene TRBJ2-7; perhaps TRBD2 as D (7 bases). Germline loops: CDR1 SGHRS, CDR2 YFSETQ. CDR3 size: 14 residues. The germline V and J ends were trimmed by 6 bases and 3 bases, with 16 bases remaining between them. The CDR3 here is CASNGGAGSYEQYF. The CDR3, as DNA: TGCGCCAGCAATGGGGGGGCCGGGAGCTACGAGCAGTACTTC.

This rearrangement joins TRBV9 to TRBJ2-2; 7 positions match TRBD2. CDR1 is SGDLS, CDR2 YYNGEE, per germline. The V segment lost 2 bases and the J segment 6 bases; nucleotides outside the gene matches: 10. The CDR3 totals 16 residues. The CDR3, as DNA: TGTGCCAGCAGCGTGGAAGCCAGGACTAGGTCCGGGGAGCTGTTTTTT. It is translated as CASSVEARTRSGELFF.

This chain joins TRBV7-2 and TRBJ1-6, with 7 bases that match TRBD1. V lost 5 bases, J lost 6 bases, and 7 bases stayed unmatched. Per germline, CDR1 SGHTA and CDR2 FQGNSA. The CDR3 has 15 residues. Here the CDR3 reads CASSPGDSLNSPLHF. The CDR3 region has the DNA TGTGCCAGCAGCCCAGGGGACAGCCTTAATTCACCCCTCCACTTT.

This chain joins TRBV6-1 and TRBJ2-1; 9 bases map to TRBD2. J gave up 8 bases and V 1 base, and 9 bases lay outside the gene matches. The CDR3 has 16 residues. The germline gives CDR1 MNHNS, CDR2 SASEGT. The DNA of the CDR3 is TGTGCCAGCAGTGAAGTCCCAAGCGGGGGGCCGGATGAGCAGTTCTTC. It codes for CASSEVPSGGPDEQFF.

This rearrangement joins TRBV7-9 to TRBJ2-3; a possible D gene is TRBD1 (5 bases). V lost 5 bases to trimming and J lost 4 bases, with 10 bases between them. CDR1 and CDR2 (germline): SEHNR, FQNEAQ (reference sequence). CDR3 size: 13 residues. Here the CDR3 reads CASSRLGADTQYF. CDR3 in DNA: TGTGCCAGCAGCCGCCTAGGGGCAGATACGCAGTATTTT.

J is TRBJ2-7 and V is TRBV4-1, with TRBD1 matching 12 bases. Germline-derived CDR1 and CDR2 are MGHRA and YSYEKL. V lost 1 base and J lost 0; bases outside the gene matches: 16. The CDR3 is 21 amino acids. CDR3 nucleotide sequence: TGCGCCAGCAGCCAAGCGGGGGGGACAGGGGGCGGAATATTGGGCTCCTACGAGCAGTACTTC. Translating it yields CASSQAGGTGGGILGSYEQYF.

The V call is TRBV10-3, the J call TRBJ1-1; D perhaps matches TRBD1 (5 bases). Germline V gives CDR1 ENHRY, CDR2 SYGVKD. CDR3 length: 12 residues. The CDR3 protein is CAARGMNTEAFF. The CDR3 coding sequence is TGTGCAGCAAGGGGCATGAACACTGAAGCTTTCTTT.

The CDR3 coding sequence is TGCGCCAGCAGCTTAGGGACTGCGAATGAAAAACTGTTTTTT. Translated, it gives CASSLGTANEKLFF. V and J are TRBV5-1 and TRBJ1-4; a weak D match, TRBD1 (5 bases). V dropped 2 bases and J dropped 5 bases, with 10 bases sitting between them. Germline lookup yields CDR1 SGHRS and CDR2 YFSETQ. The length of the CDR3 is 14 residues.

The chain combines TRBV6-1 with TRBJ2-5; 7 bases fit TRBD1. Unmatched junction bases numbered 3, after V lost 3 bases and J lost 5 bases. This CDR3 spans 13 amino acids. Germline V gene lookup returns CDR1 MNHNS and CDR2 SASEGT. CDR3 in amino acids: CASSETGWETQYF. CDR3 sequence (DNA): TGTGCCAGCAGTGAGACAGGGTGGGAGACCCAGTACTTC.

This rearrangement joins TRBV11-2 to TRBJ1-4; tentatively, D is TRBD1 (6 bases). Germline lookup yields CDR1 SGHAT and CDR2 FQNNGV. CDR3 length: 13 amino acids. V lost 2 bases and J 10 bases, leaving 11 bases between the germline ends. In nucleotides, the CDR3 is TGTGCCAGCAGCTTATCGGACAGAACAAAACTGTTTTTT. Protein product: CASSLSDRTKLFF.

This chain links TRBV6-6 with TRBJ2-7; D might be TRBD1 (5 bases). V dropped 10 bases and J dropped 4 bases, with 17 bases sitting between them. This CDR3 region has 13 residues. The germline gives CDR1 MNHNY, CDR2 SVGAGI (reference sequence). CDR3 sequence: CATQAGRGYEQYF. The CDR3 region has the DNA TGTGCCACCCAGGCAGGGCGTGGGTACGAGCAGTACTTC.

The J gene is TRBJ1-2, the V gene TRBV10-1; weak D call: TRBD1 (6 bases). From germline, CDR1 is WNHNN and CDR2 SYGVQD (reference sequence). This CDR3 has 14 residues. V lost 10 bases to trimming and J lost 0 bases, with 15 bases between them. CDR3 DNA sequence: TGCGCCATTTTCAGGCAGGGGCCTAACTATGGCTACACCTTC. Amino acids: CAIFRQGPNYGYTF.

This clone was observed a handful of times. V is TRBV7-2 and J is TRBJ1-2, with 8 bases identical to TRBD1. This CDR3 contains 13 residues. Germline CDR1 and CDR2: SGHTA and FQGNSA. Trimming at V came to 4 bases and at J to 8 bases, leaving 6 bases not matched to a gene. The CDR3 DNA is TGTGCCAGCAGCTCTTCGACAGGGGAAGGCTACACCTTC. As protein: CASSSSTGEGYTF. The entire variable domain, with the rest obtained from reference TRBV7-2 and TRBJ1-2, is as follows: GAGVSQSPSNKVTEKGKDVELRCDPISGHTALYWYRQSLGQGLEFLIYFQGNSAPDKSGLPSDRFSAERTGGSVSTLTIQRTQQEDSAVYLCASSSSTGEGYTFGSGTRLTVV.

The chain couples TRBV5-5 to TRBJ1-6; a possible D gene is TRBD1 (5 bases). Between the trimmed V and J ends, which lost 0 bases and 0 bases, there was a span of 10 bases. Germline V gene data show CDR1 as SGHKS and CDR2 as YYEKEE (reference sequence). The length of the CDR3 is 17 residues. In DNA, the CDR3 is TGTGCCAGCAGCTTGGCCGGGGGGAGCTCCTATAATTCACCCCTCCACTTT. Protein: CASSLAGGSSYNSPLHF. The whole variable domain, filled in from reference TRBV5-5 and TRBJ1-6, reads DAGVTQSPTHLIKTRGQQVTLRCSPISGHKSVSWYQQVLGQGPQFIFQYYEKEERGRGNFPDRFSARQFPNYSSELNVNALLLGDSALYLCASSLAGGSSYNSPLHFGNGTRLTVT.

This chain connects TRBV6-6 to TRBJ2-1; D remains unclear. The germline gives CDR1 MNHNY, CDR2 SVGAGI (reference sequence). The CDR3 consists of 11 residues. CDR3 residues: CASTFYNEQFF. In DNA, the CDR3 is TGTGCTAGTACCTTTTACAATGAGCAGTTCTTC.

The rearrangement links TRBV6-5 to TRBJ1-2, with TRBD1 matching 9 bases. Germline lookup yields CDR1 MNHEY and CDR2 SVGAGI. This CDR3 has 16 residues. Losses at the gene ends were 2 bases for V and 9 bases for J; bases not matched to a gene: 13. The DNA for the CDR3 is TGTGCCAGCAGTTACCTTCCAGGGACAGGGTCGTTACGCTACACCTTC. Translating gives CASSYLPGTGSLRYTF.

This clone was observed a single time. The chain uses TRBV19 and TRBJ1-2, with 8 bases fitting TRBD1. V dropped 2 bases and J dropped 0; count of bases not matched to a gene: 8. The CDR3 contains 17 residues. Germline assignment: CDR1 LNHDA and CDR2 SQIVND (reference sequence). CDR3 region: CASSIQGAFITNYGYTF. The DNA for the CDR3 is TGTGCCAGTAGTATACAGGGGGCCTTCATTACTAACTATGGCTACACCTTC.

In nucleotides, the CDR3 is TGTGCCAGCAGCCCCCGGGATGTGAACACTGAAGCTTTCTTT. Translating it yields CASSPRDVNTEAFF. This chain joins TRBV9 and TRBJ1-1, with unresolved D. Germline CDR1 reads SGDLS; CDR2 reads YYNGEE. The CDR3 sequence is 14 residues long. V lost 4 bases, J lost 0 bases, and 10 bases lay in between.

The V gene is TRBV7-8, the J gene TRBJ2-3; D may be TRBD1 (6 bases). The germline V gene has CDR1 SGHVS and CDR2 FQNEAQ. V lost 5 bases, J lost 0 bases, and 15 bases lay in between. This CDR3 contains 16 residues. The CDR3 here is CASSELTGSSTDTQYF. The CDR3 nucleotides are TGTGCCAGCAGCGAACTAACAGGGTCTAGCACAGATACGCAGTATTTT.

The chain couples TRBV21-1 to TRBJ2-7; the table's TRBD1 call for D was not verified on the DNA. TRBV21-1 is listed as a pseudogene. CDR3 length equals 19 residues. In DNA, the CDR3 is TGTGCCAGCAGCAAAGGGGACGGGGACAGGGGGCGAGTAAGGTACGAGCAGTACTTC. Protein: CASSKGDGDRGRVRYEQYF.

For this clone: Other DNA sequences within the sample encode an identical CDR3. CDR3 sequence reads: CASSLGQGYEQYF. Here the CDR3 DNA reads TGTGCCAGTAGCCTGGGGCAGGGCTACGAGCAGTACTTC. The rearrangement uses TRBV19 and TRBJ2-7; D is possibly TRBD1 (5 bases). The V end lost 6 bases, the J end lost 3 bases, and 12 bases lay between the germline ends. The CDR3 covers 13 residues. CDR1 is LNHDA, CDR2 SQIVND, per germline (reference sequence). The full variable domain, its missing parts supplied by reference TRBV19 and TRBJ2-7, is DGGITQSPKYLFRKEGQNVTLSCEQNLNHDAMYWYRQDPGQGLRLIYYSQIVNDFQKGDIAEGYSVSREKKESFPLTVTSAQKNPTAFYLCASSLGQGYEQYFGPGTRLTVT.

The CDR3 region has the DNA TGTGCCAGCACCTACGGGGGCGGAACTGGAAACACCATATATTTT. Translated, it gives CASTYGGGTGNTIYF. This chain connects TRBV6-6 to TRBJ1-3, with a weak D call TRBD1 (6 bases). In germline, CDR1 is MNHNY, CDR2 SVGAGI (reference sequence). V was clipped by 7 bases and J by 2 bases, with 15 bases between them. The CDR3 covers 15 residues.

The gene calls are TRBV12-3 or TRBV12-4 and TRBJ2-5, with TRBD1 matching 7 bases. This CDR3 contains 13 residues. With V trimmed by 4 bases and J by 4 bases, 3 bases remained unmatched. CDR3 DNA: TGTGCCAGCAGTTGGACAGGAGGAGAGACCCAGTACTTC. It is translated as CASSWTGGETQYF.

This clone appeared a single time. Here the CDR3 reads CASSRPDRNTEAFF. CDR3 DNA: TGTGCCAGTAGTAGGCCAGACAGAAACACTGAAGCTTTCTTT. The chain combines TRBV19 with TRBJ1-1, with TRBD1 as a possible D gene (5 bases). The V end lost 4 bases, the J end lost 2 bases, and 11 bases lay between the germline ends. The CDR3 runs to 14 residues. Germline CDR1 LNHDA, CDR2 SQIVND (reference sequence).

This clone was recorded only once. This chain connects TRBV2 to TRBJ1-6, with 9 bases matching TRBD1. The CDR3 contains 16 residues. Trimming removed 4 bases from V and 7 bases from J; junction bases left unmatched: 8. Looked up from germline, CDR1 is SNHLY and CDR2 is FYNNEI. The chain's CDR3 is CASSVGDRVWNSPLHF. In DNA, the CDR3 is TGTGCCAGCAGTGTGGGGGACAGGGTCTGGAATTCACCCCTCCACTTT.

This rearrangement joins TRBV19 to TRBJ1-1; no clear D gene. The CDR3 loop spans 15 amino acids. Looked up from germline, CDR1 is LNHDA and CDR2 is SQIVND (reference sequence). V lost 5 bases to trimming and J lost 1 base, with 14 bases between them. DNA for the CDR3: TGTGCCAGTAGTGTAGCCCTAAACCCGAACACTGAAGCTTTCTTT. It specifies CASSVALNPNTEAFF.

V gene TRBV5-4 combines with J gene TRBJ1-2; the D gene is possibly TRBD1 (6 bases). CDR1 is SGHNT and CDR2 is YYREEE in the germline V gene (reference sequence). The CDR3 totals 14 residues. The V gene lost 1 base and the J gene lost 7 bases, with 14 bases spanning the gap. Here the CDR3 DNA reads TGTGCCAGCAGCTTGCGATACAGGGATGGTGGCTACACCTTC. Its translation is CASSLRYRDGGYTF.

DNA for the CDR3: TGTGCCTGGAGTCCACTACAAGAGACCCAGTACTTC. Amino acid sequence: CAWSPLQETQYF. The chain is built from TRBV30 and TRBJ2-5; D is undetermined. The V gene's germline CDR1 is GTSNPN and CDR2 SVGIG (reference sequence). This CDR3 contains 12 residues. V gave up 2 bases and J gave up 2 bases, with 6 bases separating them.

The gene calls are TRBV7-9 and TRBJ1-6, with unresolved D. This CDR3 has 13 residues. Trimming removed 1 base at V and 13 bases at J, with 11 bases between. The germline V gene encodes CDR1 SEHNR and CDR2 FQNEAQ (reference sequence). The CDR3 loop reads CASSLEAAGPLHF. CDR3 bases: TGTGCCAGCAGCTTAGAGGCGGCGGGGCCCCTCCACTTT.

The chain uses TRBV18 and TRBJ1-1; TRBD1 matches 8 bases. Germline trimming cut 3 bases from V and 4 bases from J; bases unmatched to any gene: 10. From germline, CDR1 is KGHSH and CDR2 LQKENI. The CDR3 consists of 16 residues. Here the CDR3 DNA reads TGTGCCAGCTCACCCCCGTTAGAAACAGGGGGCACTGAAGCTTTCTTT. Its translation: CASSPPLETGGTEAFF.